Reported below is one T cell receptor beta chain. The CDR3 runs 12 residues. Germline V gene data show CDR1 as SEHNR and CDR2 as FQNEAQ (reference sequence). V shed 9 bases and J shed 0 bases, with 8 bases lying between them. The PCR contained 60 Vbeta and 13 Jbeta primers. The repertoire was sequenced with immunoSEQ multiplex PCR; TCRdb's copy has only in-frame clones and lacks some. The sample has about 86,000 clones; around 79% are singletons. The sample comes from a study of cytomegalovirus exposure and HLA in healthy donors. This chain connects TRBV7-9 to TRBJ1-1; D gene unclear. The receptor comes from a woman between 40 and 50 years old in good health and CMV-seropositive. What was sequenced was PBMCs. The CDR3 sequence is CASKQLNTEAFF. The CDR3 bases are TGTGCCAGTAAACAGCTGAACACTGAAGCTTTCTTT.